This T cell receptor (beta chain) is from a study of blood T cell repertoires in COVID-19. As processed by the authors: Reference gene primer amplification gave nucleated cell count estimates. Repertoires were generated with immunoSEQ multiplex PCR, while TCRdb's copy carries only in-frame clones and drops some. V, J and clone size reflect that table, while D and trimming were determined from the DNA. The repertoire includes about 300,000 clones, around 87% of them detected once, and approximately 2.2% sits in the top ten. The CDR3 sequence is 15 residues long. V trimming: 6 bases; J trimming: 4 bases; junction bases outside the gene matches: 9. Per the germline V gene, CDR1 is WNHNN and CDR2 is SYGVQD (reference sequence).

The chain employs TRBV10-1 and TRBJ2-1; 7 bases agree with TRBD1. Sequencing used peripheral blood. The sequence came from a man between 18 and 29 years old with active or convalescent COVID-19. CDR3 DNA sequence: TGCGCCAGCAGCATCGACAGGGCCAGGTACAATGAGCAGTTCTTC. As protein: CASSIDRARYNEQFF.